The TCR beta chain described here comes from a study of blood T cell repertoires in COVID-19. The protocol was immunoSEQ multiplex PCR, while the TCRdb copy is restricted to in-frame clones and leaves out a portion. The table has 150,000 to 200,000 clones, 82% seen once; the top ten hold approximately 12%. The CDR3 is 16 amino acids. V was clipped by 2 bases and J by 3 bases, with 17 bases between them. Per the germline V gene, CDR1 is SGHAT and CDR2 is FQDESV (reference sequence). The chain is built from TRBV11-1 and TRBJ2-7, with D perhaps matching TRBD1 (6 bases). The origin of this receptor is a middle-aged man who had recovered from COVID-19. Sequencing was done on a sample of PBMCs or T cells enriched from blood (not recorded which). The CDR3 DNA sequence: TGTGCCAGCAGCTTATCAGGGGAATCGCTCTTCTACGAGCAGTACTTC. Its translation: CASSLSGESLFYEQYF.